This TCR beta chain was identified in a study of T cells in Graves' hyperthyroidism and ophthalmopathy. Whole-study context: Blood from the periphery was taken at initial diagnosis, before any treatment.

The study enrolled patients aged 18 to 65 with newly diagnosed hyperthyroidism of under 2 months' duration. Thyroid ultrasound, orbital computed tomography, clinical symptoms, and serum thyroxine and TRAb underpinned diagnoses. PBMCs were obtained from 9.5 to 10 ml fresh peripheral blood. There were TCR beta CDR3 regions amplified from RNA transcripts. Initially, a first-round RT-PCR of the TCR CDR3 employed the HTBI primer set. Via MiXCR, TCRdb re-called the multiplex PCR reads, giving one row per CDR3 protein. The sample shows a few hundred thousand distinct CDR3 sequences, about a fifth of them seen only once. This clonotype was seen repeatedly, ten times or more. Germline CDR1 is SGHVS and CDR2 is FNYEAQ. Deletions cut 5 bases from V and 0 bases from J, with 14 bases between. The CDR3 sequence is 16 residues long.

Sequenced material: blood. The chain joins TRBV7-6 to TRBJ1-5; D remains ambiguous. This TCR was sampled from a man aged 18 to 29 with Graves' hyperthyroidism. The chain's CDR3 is CASSHRREFSNQPQHF. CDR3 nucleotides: TGTGCCAGCAGCCATCGAAGAGAGTTTAGCAATCAGCCCCAGCATTTT.